The 31 T cell receptor beta chains below were found in one sample sequenced in a study of blood T cell repertoires in COVID-19. TCRdb's table, derived via immunoSEQ multiplex PCR, lists solely in-frame clones and lacks some. The sample carries about 150,000 clones, around 83% recorded once. Sequenced input: peripheral blood. Every receptor here comes from a human donor with acute or convalescent COVID-19. The donor label of this sample is uncertain.

The J gene is TRBJ2-2, the V gene TRBV4-2; 10 bases are a match to TRBD2. Losses at the gene ends were 5 bases for V and 6 bases for J; bases not matched to a gene: 9. Germline V lookup: CDR1 LGHNA, CDR2 YNFKEQ. CDR3 length equals 16 residues. The CDR3: CASSNELAGPPGELFF. The CDR3 nucleotides are TGTGCCAGCAGCAATGAACTAGCGGGGCCTCCCGGGGAGCTGTTTTTT.

The chain employs TRBV2 and TRBJ1-1, with D perhaps matching TRBD1 (6 bases). Trimming pared 6 bases from V and 4 bases from J, leaving 18 bases between. CDR3 size: 15 residues. The germline V gene encodes CDR1 SNHLY and CDR2 FYNNEI. CDR3 sequence: CASSPGTIETTEAFF. As DNA, the CDR3 is TGTGCCAGCAGCCCCGGGACAATCGAGACCACTGAAGCTTTCTTT.

V gene TRBV14 combines with J gene TRBJ2-6; D possibly corresponds to TRBD2 (6 bases). The CDR3 runs to 15 residues. Per germline, CDR1 SGHDN and CDR2 FVKESK. The V end was cut by 4 bases, the J end by 3 bases, with 10 bases between. This chain's CDR3 is CASSPMGGGANVLTF. The CDR3 nucleotides read TGTGCCAGCAGCCCTATGGGGGGTGGGGCCAACGTCCTGACTTTC.

This chain links TRBV9 with TRBJ1-1; D gene ambiguous. The V gene lost 3 bases and the J gene lost 1 base, with 13 bases spanning the gap. The CDR3 consists of 15 residues. Per germline, CDR1 SGDLS and CDR2 YYNGEE. The CDR3 sequence is CASSDGRGTNTEAFF. As DNA, the CDR3 is TGTGCCAGCAGCGACGGACGGGGAACGAACACTGAAGCTTTCTTT.

This chain uses TRBV19 with TRBJ1-1; D unclear. With 3 bases removed from V and 1 base from J, the gap between germline ends came to 6 bases. This CDR3 spans 13 amino acids. Germline values: CDR1 LNHDA, CDR2 SQIVND (reference sequence). CDR3 in DNA: TGTGCCAGTAGTATTAGCAAGAACACTGAAGCTTTCTTT. Encoded protein: CASSISKNTEAFF.

The gene calls are TRBV6-2 or TRBV6-3 and TRBJ2-7, with D possibly matching TRBD1 (5 bases). There are 15 residues in the CDR3. V was pared by 2 bases and J by 6 bases, with 17 bases between. Germline V gene sequence: CDR1 MNHEY, CDR2 SVGEGT. The CDR3 coding sequence is TGTGCCAGCAGTTACATAGGGGCAGCTTCCCCCGAGCAGTACTTC. Translated, it gives CASSYIGAASPEQYF.

The V gene is TRBV5-1, the J gene TRBJ1-4; 10 bases align to TRBD1. Per the germline V gene, CDR1 is SGHRS and CDR2 is YFSETQ. The CDR3 has 15 residues. Trimming took 3 bases from V and 5 from J; bases not matched to a gene: 4. The CDR3 region has the DNA TGCGCCAGCAGCTGGAGGGGACAGGGGAATGAAAAACTGTTTTTT. It translates to CASSWRGQGNEKLFF.

The gene calls are TRBV7-9 and TRBJ1-4; D is possibly TRBD1 (6 bases). Germline V CDR1 and CDR2: SEHNR, FQNEAQ (reference sequence). The CDR3 is made up of 15 amino acids. V was clipped by 1 base and J by 7 bases, with 13 bases between them. CDR3 sequence: CASSLGPGVSEKLFF. The CDR3 DNA sequence: TGTGCCAGCAGCTTAGGCCCAGGGGTCAGTGAAAAACTGTTTTTT.

The V and J genes are TRBV5-1 and TRBJ1-2; no definite D call. V was cut by 0 bases and J by 2 bases, with 5 bases left in between. Germline loops: CDR1 SGHRS, CDR2 YFSETQ. This CDR3 has 13 residues. The CDR3 DNA is TGCGCCAGCAGCTTGGACAGAAACTATGGCTACACCTTC. It is translated as CASSLDRNYGYTF.

The chain is built from TRBV6-2 or TRBV6-3 and TRBJ1-5; a possible D gene is TRBD1 (6 bases). The V end was cut by 1 base, the J end by 3 bases, with 13 bases between. The CDR3 is 16 residues long. From germline, CDR1 is MNHEY and CDR2 SVGEGT. In DNA form, the CDR3 reads TGTGCCAGCAGTTACTGGGGCAGGGGTATCAATCAGCCCCAGCATTTT. It codes for CASSYWGRGINQPQHF.

This chain joins TRBV10-3 and TRBJ2-1; 10 bases match TRBD1. This CDR3 has 16 residues. With 0 bases clipped from V and 2 bases from J, the junction kept 1 base outside the gene matches. Germline CDR1 and CDR2: ENHRY and SYGVKD. DNA of the CDR3: TGTGCCATCAGTGAGTCGGGACAGGGGACCTACAATGAGCAGTTCTTC. It translates to CAISESGQGTYNEQFF.

The J gene is TRBJ1-1, the V gene TRBV19, with 9 positions matching TRBD1. Germline CDR1 is LNHDA and CDR2 is SQIVND (reference sequence). V was pared by 6 bases and J by 6 bases, with 8 bases of the junction left unmatched. This CDR3 has 14 residues. The CDR3 DNA reads as TGTGCCAGTAGACCCACAGGGGGCTTTTCTGAAGCTTTCTTT. It specifies CASRPTGGFSEAFF.

V and J are TRBV2 and TRBJ2-4, with TRBD1 as a possible D gene (6 bases). Germline-derived CDR1 and CDR2 are SNHLY and FYNNEI. V dropped 11 bases and J dropped 0 bases, with 17 bases sitting between them. The CDR3 has 15 residues. CDR3 residues: CAVHITGLAKNIQYF. The DNA for the CDR3 is TGTGCCGTGCATATCACAGGGCTAGCCAAAAACATTCAGTACTTC.

V usage is TRBV7-9 and J usage is TRBJ1-1; the D gene is possibly TRBD1 (5 bases). Germline CDR1 is SEHNR and CDR2 is FQNEAQ (reference sequence). V was clipped by 4 bases and J by 3 bases, with 9 bases between them. The CDR3 has 13 residues. In DNA form, the CDR3 reads TGTGCCAGCAGCTCAGGGTTCGACACTGAAGCTTTCTTT. Encoded protein: CASSSGFDTEAFF. The full variable domain, in which reference TRBV7-9 and TRBJ1-1 provide the parts outside the CDR3, is DTGVSQNPRHKITKRGQNVTFRCDPISEHNRLYWYRQTLGQGPEFLTYFQNEAQLEKSRLLSDRFSAERPKGSFSTLEIQRTEQGDSAMYLCASSSGFDTEAFFGQGTRLTVV.

This clone was counted between two and nine times. The chain employs TRBV30 and TRBJ1-2; D is perhaps TRBD1 (5 bases). The germline gives CDR1 GTSNPN, CDR2 SVGIG (reference sequence). The CDR3 consists of 11 residues. V shed 5 bases and J shed 7 bases, with 11 bases lying between them. The CDR3 DNA reads TGTGCCTGGGGGACTGGGAGTGGCTACACCTTC. It specifies CAWGTGSGYTF.

Worth noting for this clone: Germline and junction disagree at one end, which may indicate a read error. V and J are TRBV7-9 and TRBJ2-2; 10 nucleotides line up with TRBD2. The length of the CDR3 is 16 residues. Germline V gene sequence: CDR1 SEHNR, CDR2 FQNEAQ (reference sequence). In DNA form, the CDR3 reads TGTGCCAGCAGCGCGCCGGGACTAGCGAAAACCGGGGAGCTGTTTTTT. This codes for CASSAPGLAKTGELFF.

V and J are TRBV30 and TRBJ2-3, with TRBD1 matching over 7 bases. Germline V CDR1 and CDR2: GTSNPN, SVGIG (reference sequence). The CDR3 totals 14 residues. V lost 5 bases, J lost 4 bases, and 9 bases stayed unmatched. CDR3 amino acids: CAWSTRGFADTQYF. In nucleotides, the CDR3 is TGTGCCTGGTCCACCAGGGGGTTCGCAGATACGCAGTATTTT.

Only one count was recorded for this clone. The chain is built from TRBV7-3 and TRBJ2-1, with 12 nucleotides matching TRBD2. Germline trimming cut 2 bases from V and 0 bases from J; bases unmatched to any gene: 14. The CDR3 spans 21 residues. CDR1 and CDR2 from the germline V gene are SGHTA and FQGTGA. The CDR3 spells CASSLLGGGLAGYSSYNEQFF. The CDR3 DNA reads as TGTGCCAGCAGCTTATTGGGAGGGGGACTAGCGGGCTATAGCTCCTACAATGAGCAGTTCTTC.

V is TRBV19 and J is TRBJ1-5; 9 positions match TRBD1. The CDR3 is 17 residues long. After removal of 5 bases from V and 0 bases from J, the junction contained 8 bases not matched to a gene. Germline V gene lookup returns CDR1 LNHDA and CDR2 SQIVND (reference sequence). Here the CDR3 DNA reads TGTGCCAGTAGTGCCGAGGACAGGGGCTATAGCAATCAGCCCCAGCATTTT. It codes for CASSAEDRGYSNQPQHF.

Comments on this clone: One end of the junction does not line up with germline, which may come from a read error. The V and J genes are TRBV7-7 and TRBJ2-1; 10 positions match TRBD2. The CDR3 length is 15 residues. Germline lookup yields CDR1 SSHAT and CDR2 FNYEAQ (reference sequence). CDR3 sequence reads: CASSSTSGKGVEQFF. The CDR3 coding sequence is TGTGCTAGCAGCTCTACTAGCGGGAAGGGGGTTGAGCAGTTCTTC.

The J gene is TRBJ2-7, the V gene TRBV7-9; weak D call: TRBD1 (6 bases). The length of the CDR3 is 13 residues. Per the germline V gene, CDR1 is SEHNR and CDR2 is FQNEAQ (reference sequence). With 1 base removed from V and 4 bases from J, the gap between germline ends came to 8 bases. CDR3 coding DNA: TGTGCCAGCAGCTTAGGTGGACAGTACGAGCAGTACGTC. Protein sequence: CASSLGGQYEQYV.

V is TRBV7-6 and J is TRBJ2-2; 11 bases are a match to TRBD2. Trimming at V came to 1 base and at J to 0 bases, leaving 4 bases not matched to a gene. CDR1 is SGHVS and CDR2 is FNYEAQ in the germline V gene. The CDR3 sequence is 18 residues long. Here the CDR3 DNA reads TGTGCCAGCAGCTTAGTTGGGACTAGCGGAGCGAACACCGGGGAGCTGTTTTTT. The encoded protein is CASSLVGTSGANTGELFF.

The chain uses TRBV2 and TRBJ1-2; the D gene is possibly TRBD1 (6 bases). Germline CDR1 is SNHLY and CDR2 is FYNNEI. The CDR3 has 15 amino acids. V dropped 5 bases and J dropped 4 bases, with 17 bases sitting between them. This CDR3 is CASSLLLGQLYGYTF. DNA of the CDR3: TGTGCCAGCAGTTTATTGTTGGGACAACTCTATGGCTACACCTTC.

The chain combines TRBV5-1 with TRBJ1-6, with TRBD1 identical over 7 bases. Germline lookup yields CDR1 SGHRS and CDR2 YFSETQ. Trimming took 3 bases from V and 5 from J; bases not matched to a gene: 8. The CDR3 is 16 amino acids. CDR3 sequence (DNA): TGCGCCAGCAGCTCAAACGGACAGGCGAATAATTCACCCCTCCACTTT. This gives the protein CASSSNGQANNSPLHF.

The V gene is TRBV5-6, the J gene TRBJ1-6; D call uncertain. Germline V lookup: CDR1 SGHDT, CDR2 YYEEEE. The germline V and J ends were trimmed by 1 base and 0 bases, with 5 bases remaining between them. The CDR3 spans 15 residues. The CDR3 nucleotides are TGTGCCAGCAGCTTGCTGAGCTCCTATAATTCACCCCTCCACTTT. This encodes CASSLLSSYNSPLHF.

The chain employs TRBV7-2 and TRBJ2-3; 8 bases match TRBD2. The ends lost 1 base at V and 4 bases at J; junction bases unmatched: 4. Germline V gene data show CDR1 as SGHTA and CDR2 as FQGNSA. This CDR3 comprises 15 residues. The CDR3 region has the DNA TGTGCCAGCAGCTTAGTGGGACTAGAAGCAGATACGCAGTATTTT. Encoded protein: CASSLVGLEADTQYF.

This chain uses TRBV5-6 with TRBJ2-4; a possible D gene is TRBD2 (5 bases). V dropped 0 bases and J dropped 8 bases, with 9 bases sitting between them. Germline-derived CDR1 and CDR2 are SGHDT and YYEEEE. The CDR3 totals 13 residues. CDR3 region: CASSLGGGDIQYF. Here the CDR3 DNA reads TGTGCCAGCAGCTTGGGCGGAGGAGACATTCAGTACTTC.

V and J are TRBV13 and TRBJ2-3; D ambiguous. The V end lost 2 bases, the J end lost 1 base, and 4 bases lay between the germline ends. Germline CDR1 is PRHDT and CDR2 is FYEKMQ (reference sequence). This CDR3 region has 13 residues. CDR3 sequence: CASSLQGTDTQYF. In DNA form, the CDR3 reads TGTGCCAGCAGCTTACAGGGCACAGATACGCAGTATTTT.

This chain joins TRBV5-1 and TRBJ1-1; D unresolved. With 1 base removed from V and 5 bases from J, the gap between germline ends came to 9 bases. The CDR3 has 13 amino acids. The germline V gene encodes CDR1 SGHRS and CDR2 YFSETQ. CDR3 in amino acids: CASSLIQDTEAFF. The CDR3 bases are TGCGCCAGCAGCTTGATCCAGGATACTGAAGCTTTCTTT.

The chain links TRBV7-2 to TRBJ2-3, with TRBD2 matching over 10 bases. The trim removed 3 bases at V and 1 base at J, leaving 7 bases unmatched. Germline values: CDR1 SGHTA, CDR2 FQGNSA. The CDR3 totals 17 residues. The CDR3, as DNA: TGTGCCAGCAGCTTCATAGCGGGGGGCAGGGGCACAGATACGCAGTATTTT. It yields the protein CASSFIAGGRGTDTQYF.

A few counts support this clone. The chain couples TRBV12-3 or TRBV12-4 to TRBJ2-2; TRBD1 is a possible D gene (6 bases). Between the trimmed V and J ends, which lost 10 bases and 7 bases, there was a span of 16 bases. CDR3 length: 13 residues. The CDR3 coding sequence is TGTGCCACCTTTATAACAGGGATCGGGGAGCTGTTTTTT. This codes for CATFITGIGELFF.